Listed here are 14 T cell receptor beta chains from one sample, sequenced in a study of T-cell reconstitution after alpha-beta-depleted transplantation in children. Unique molecular identifiers were built into the TCRbeta library. TCRdb redid the calling of the PCR reads with MiXCR, one entry per CDR3 protein. The repertoire holds 250,000 to 300,000 distinct CDR3 sequences, with 9.9% as singletons. The sample here was PBMCs from the stem cell graft donor, taken from the stem cell graft. The receptors come from a human donor who donated a stem cell graft to a child with SCID.

V is TRBV24-1 and J is TRBJ2-3; 7 positions match TRBD1. Germline trimming cut 4 bases from V and 5 bases from J; bases unmatched to any gene: 11. The CDR3 is 16 amino acids. The V gene's germline CDR1 is KGHDR and CDR2 SFDVKD. CDR3 sequence: CATSDSGQDHGDTQYF. CDR3 nucleotides: TGTGCCACCAGTGACTCCGGACAGGACCATGGAGATACGCAGTATTTT.

In this sample, this clonotype turned up a few times. This sequence joins TRBV20-1 and TRBJ2-1; 11 nucleotides match TRBD2. The CDR3 runs 16 residues. V was clipped by 0 bases and J by 9 bases; unmatched bases: 10. Germline assignment: CDR1 DFQATT and CDR2 SNEGSKA (reference sequence). CDR3 region: CSARDLLAGALSEQFF. CDR3 nucleotide sequence: TGCAGTGCTAGAGACTTACTAGCGGGGGCCTTGAGTGAGCAGTTCTTC.

This rearrangement joins TRBV20-1 to TRBJ2-7; D is possibly TRBD1 (5 bases). Germline V gene sequence: CDR1 DFQATT, CDR2 SNEGSKA (reference sequence). The V end was cut by 1 base, the J end by 2 bases, with 18 bases between. CDR3 length: 16 residues. CDR3 residues: CSARVQNRYDPYEQYF. The CDR3 region has the DNA TGCAGTGCTAGAGTTCAGAACAGGTACGATCCCTACGAGCAGTACTTC.

The chain uses TRBV18 and TRBJ1-5; 9 positions match TRBD1. V was pared by 2 bases and J by 5 bases, with 4 bases of the junction left unmatched. The V gene's germline CDR1 is KGHSH and CDR2 LQKENI. The CDR3 has 15 residues. This CDR3 is CASSPEQGAYQPQHF. The CDR3 DNA reads TGTGCCAGCTCACCAGAACAGGGGGCATATCAGCCCCAGCATTTT.

V gene TRBV3-1 combines with J gene TRBJ2-5; TRBD2 is a possible D gene (6 bases). Germline V CDR1 and CDR2: LGHDT, YNNKEL (reference sequence). V lost 0 bases, J lost 0 bases, and 14 bases lay in between. The CDR3 spans 17 residues. The CDR3 DNA reads TGTGCCAGCAGCCAAGATCCACGTGCGGGGAACCAAGAGACCCAGTACTTC. The encoded protein is CASSQDPRAGNQETQYF.

This chain uses TRBV5-5 with TRBJ2-2; maybe TRBD1 (6 bases). Deletions cut 2 bases from V and 4 bases from J, with 12 bases between. Germline assignment: CDR1 SGHKS and CDR2 YYEKEE (reference sequence). The CDR3 consists of 15 residues. The CDR3 region has the DNA TGTGCCAGCAGCTTTTGGTTAGGGGGCACCGGGGAGCTGTTTTTT. Amino acids: CASSFWLGGTGELFF.

The V and J genes are TRBV6-5 and TRBJ1-3; D ambiguous. This CDR3 spans 19 amino acids. Germline CDR1 and CDR2: MNHEY and SVGAGI. V was cut by 0 bases and J by 0 bases, with 18 bases left in between. CDR3 sequence: CASSYSNGPTLSSGNTIYF. CDR3 in DNA: TGTGCCAGCAGTTACTCGAATGGGCCCACCCTAAGCTCTGGAAACACCATATATTTT.

The V gene is TRBV6-2 or TRBV6-3, the J gene TRBJ2-5, with 9 bases identical to TRBD2. V shed 4 bases and J 4 bases; nucleotides not matched to a gene: 7. Germline loops: CDR1 MNHEY, CDR2 SVGEGT. The CDR3 length is 15 residues. CDR3 loop: CASSSPGLAGETQYF. The CDR3 DNA is TGTGCCAGCAGTTCTCCGGGACTAGCAGGAGAGACCCAGTACTTC.

V gene TRBV20-1 combines with J gene TRBJ1-5, with 12 bases fitting TRBD1. The CDR3 runs to 18 residues. The V segment lost 6 bases and the J segment 1 base; nucleotides outside the gene matches: 13. CDR1 is DFQATT and CDR2 is SNEGSKA in the germline V gene (reference sequence). In nucleotides, the CDR3 is TGCAGTGCCAGTAACCGGGACAGGGGGCTTTGGAGCAATCAGCCCCAGCATTTT. Its translation: CSASNRDRGLWSNQPQHF.

The chain links TRBV5-1 to TRBJ2-7, with 7 nucleotides matching TRBD1. The CDR3 is 15 residues long. Germline V gene data show CDR1 as SGHRS and CDR2 as YFSETQ. J lost 9 bases, V lost 6 bases, and 18 bases had no gene match. The CDR3 DNA is TGCGCCAGCAAGCGAGACGGGACAGCCAGCGATTGGCAGTACTTC. Its translation is CASKRDGTASDWQYF.

This clonotype turned up a few times. V gene TRBV12-3 or TRBV12-4 combines with J gene TRBJ2-2; 9 positions match TRBD1. The CDR3 totals 16 residues. The junction had 10 bases not matched to a gene; V was cut back by 5 bases and J by 6 bases. CDR3 DNA sequence: TGTGCCAGCAGTCCCACTGGGACAGGGCCCGCCGGGGAGCTGTTTTTT. Translated, it gives CASSPTGTGPAGELFF.

CDR3 DNA sequence: TGCAGTGCTGGAGGTGGGATGGGGTCCACTTTTGAAAAACTGTTTTTT. It codes for CSAGGGMGSTFEKLFF. This rearrangement joins TRBV20-1 to TRBJ1-4; no firm D call. V shed 5 bases and J shed 7 bases, with 23 bases lying between them. This CDR3 has 16 residues. Germline CDR1 reads DFQATT; CDR2 reads SNEGSKA (reference sequence).

The J gene is TRBJ1-4, the V gene TRBV6-5, with TRBD1 identical over 8 bases. J gave up 8 bases and V 5 bases, and 10 bases lay outside the gene matches. CDR3 length equals 15 residues. Germline V CDR1 and CDR2: MNHEY, SVGAGI. CDR3 sequence reads: CASSRGQGGGEKLFF. In DNA, the CDR3 is TGTGCCAGCAGTCGAGGACAGGGTGGAGGGGAAAAACTGTTTTTT.

The rearrangement uses TRBV18 and TRBJ2-3; TRBD1 might be the D (5 bases). There are 15 residues in the CDR3. V lost 1 base and J lost 4, with 12 bases in between. Germline CDR1 and CDR2: KGHSH and LQKENI. In DNA form, the CDR3 reads TGTGCCAGCTCACCACGTTCGGCAGGGCCAGATACGCAGTATTTT. Translation gives CASSPRSAGPDTQYF.